This T cell receptor beta chain was sequenced for a study of CD8+CD57+ T cells in acquired aplastic anemia. Overall study: Sorted CD4+ and CD8+ cells gave an average of approximately 3.4 ug of DNA.

The V end lost 7 bases, the J end lost 8 bases, and 17 bases lay between the germline ends. Germline CDR1 is LNHDA and CDR2 is SQIVND (reference sequence). The CDR3 has 13 residues. Turning to this clonotype: Its matching antigen is unknown.

Patients who underwent sequencing had shown CD8+CD57+ cell expansion by flow cytometry. The patients, all of them, had severe acquired aplastic anemia. Genomic DNA templated the TCR beta VDJ and CDR3 profiling. MiXCR was run by TCRdb on the reads, yielding one entry per CDR3 protein. This sample has about 240,000 distinct CDR3 sequences, with around 45% found just once. Study-wide results and limits: Overlapping CD8+ CDR3 repertoires of patients and controls contained approximately 29 shared sequences. Patient and control CD8+ Simpson's diversity was not significantly different.

Sequencing was performed on sorted CD4+, CD8+, or CD8+CD57+ T cells (not recorded which) from PBMCs. This receptor was obtained from a human donor with aplastic anemia. The chain has TRBV19 and TRBJ1-2; D not certain. The DNA for the CDR3 is TGTGCCAGTAACCTCAACATGGAAAGCGGCTACACCTTC. Its protein is CASNLNMESGYTF.